This T cell receptor beta chain was observed in a study of cytomegalovirus exposure and HLA in healthy donors. Study results and caveats: Sequencing probably produced one cluster of sequence variants that were highly shared. Among the most significant clusters, several appeared linked to common viral pathogens in a later analysis. With high specificity and sensitivity, the classifier reportedly diagnosed cytomegalovirus status.

Trimming stripped 2 bases from V and 0 bases from J, with 10 bases between. The CDR3 consists of 15 residues. Germline CDR1 is SGHRS and CDR2 is YFSETQ. As regards this clone: The antigen is undetermined.

The PCR made use of 60 Vbeta and 13 Jbeta primers. Using immunoSEQ multiplex PCR, the repertoire was profiled, and TCRdb retains in-frame clones only, with some absent. Here the sample spans about 200,000 clones, 60% to 85% being singletons. Material: PBMCs. The receptor comes from a middle-aged man in good health and CMV-seronegative. V gene TRBV5-1 combines with J gene TRBJ2-3, with D tentatively TRBD1 (6 bases). CDR3 amino acids: CASSLGGQSTDTQYF. CDR3 bases: TGCGCCAGCAGCTTAGGGGGACAAAGCACAGATACGCAGTATTTT.